Sequencing of this T cell receptor beta chain was carried out in a study of shared clonotypes between healthy human individuals. At deep level, the assay was performed. Produced via immunoSEQ multiplex PCR; TCRdb's table is partial and in-frame only. Of about 2 million clones detected, roughly 94% appear once; the ten largest clones hold 0.1% to 0.15%. The source material was naive CD4+ T cells sorted from blood. Sample subset: CD45RA+ positively selected. The source of this sequence is a man younger than 35 in good health.

The CDR3 nucleotides read TGCAGCCCGTGGCCGCCACGAAGCTCCTACGAGCAGTACTTC. Its translation is CSPWPPRSSYEQYF. The chain carries TRBV29-1 and TRBJ2-7; no firm D call. The germline CDR1 and CDR2 sequences are SQVTM and ANQGSEA. This CDR3 is 14 amino acids long. V lost 8 bases and J lost 0, with 17 bases in between.